Listed below are T cell receptor beta chains from one sample, sequenced in a study of T cell repertoires in cytomegalovirus infection. No antigens are known for them. In TCRdb, the reads were re-called with MiXCR into one record per CDR3 protein. The sample lists around 800,000 distinct CDR3 sequences; over 25% were seen once. This specimen consisted of cultured CD8+ T cells from PBMCs, obtained from culture after CMV antigen stimulation. Source of these receptors: a human donor in good health (CMV status not recorded). Some clones in this sample may be carry-over from other donors' samples. CDR3s include the opening cysteine and the closing phenylalanine or tryptophan. Fields, in order: CDR3 length, clone size, V gene, D gene, J gene, CDR3 protein, CDR3 DNA. A D gene is named only where the DNA matches it firmly. Clone size appears in some rows only: once, few, many, or a class for an expanded clone.

len: 15; abundance: NA; v_gene: TRBV27; d_gene: TRBD1; j_gene: TRBJ1-4; CDR3aa: CASSLSGTGGLKLFF; CDR3nt: TGTGCCAGCAGTTTGTCCGGGACAGGGGGACTTAAACTGTTTTTT
len: 19; abundance: few; v_gene: TRBV5-4; d_gene: TRBD1; j_gene: TRBJ1-6; CDR3aa: CASSLVDRVSGSYNSPLHF; CDR3nt: TGTGCCAGCAGCTTGGTTGACAGGGTCAGCGGGTCCTATAATTCACCCCTCCACTTT
len: 12; abundance: few; v_gene: TRBV7-6; d_gene: TRBD1; j_gene: TRBJ2-7; CDR3aa: CASSRGTGEQYF; CDR3nt: TGTGCCAGCAGCCGTGGGACAGGTGAGCAGTACTTC
len: 14; abundance: many; v_gene: TRBV27; d_gene: TRBD1; j_gene: TRBJ2-1; CDR3aa: CASSLGGQGNEQFF; CDR3nt: TGTGCCAGCAGTTTAGGAGGACAGGGCAATGAGCAGTTCTTC
len: 17; abundance: NA; v_gene: TRBV6-2/TRBV6-3; d_gene: NA; j_gene: TRBJ2-2; CDR3aa: CASSYRRGDDWDGELFF; CDR3nt: TGTGCCAGCAGTTACCGGCGGGGAGATGATTGGGACGGGGAGCTGTTTTTT
len: 15; abundance: NA; v_gene: TRBV27; d_gene: NA; j_gene: TRBJ2-7; CDR3aa: CASSYGGSPFYEQYF; CDR3nt: TGTGCCAGCAGTTATGGGGGGAGTCCCTTCTACGAGCAGTACTTC
len: 16; abundance: many; v_gene: TRBV7-6; d_gene: NA; j_gene: TRBJ2-5; CDR3aa: CASSLYGVEAQETQYF; CDR3nt: TGTGCCAGCAGCTTATACGGGGTTGAGGCTCAAGAGACCCAGTACTTC
len: 15; abundance: NA; v_gene: TRBV11-2; d_gene: NA; j_gene: TRBJ2-2; CDR3aa: CASSYGTAYTGELFF; CDR3nt: TGTGCCAGCAGCTATGGGACTGCTTACACCGGGGAGCTGTTTTTT
len: 13; abundance: few; v_gene: TRBV6-6; d_gene: NA; j_gene: TRBJ1-5; CDR3aa: CASSYSGVQPQHF; CDR3nt: TGTGCCAGCAGTTACTCAGGAGTTCAGCCCCAGCATTTT
len: 14; abundance: few; v_gene: TRBV9; d_gene: TRBD1; j_gene: TRBJ1-2; CDR3aa: CASSEGQGMTGYTF; CDR3nt: TGTGCCAGCAGCGAGGGACAGGGAATGACTGGCTACACCTTC
len: 13; abundance: few; v_gene: TRBV12-5; d_gene: NA; j_gene: TRBJ1-6; CDR3aa: CASGLVLDSPLHF; CDR3nt: TGTGCTAGTGGTTTGGTACTGGATTCACCCCTCCACTTT
len: 17; abundance: NA; v_gene: TRBV9; d_gene: TRBD2; j_gene: TRBJ2-3; CDR3aa: CASSPTGTSGITDTQYF; CDR3nt: TGTGCCAGCAGCCCCACCGGGACTAGCGGAATCACAGATACGCAGTATTTT
len: 14; abundance: many; v_gene: TRBV6-1; d_gene: TRBD1; j_gene: TRBJ2-1; CDR3aa: CASSRGQGYNEQFF; CDR3nt: TGTGCCAGCAGCCGAGGACAGGGCTACAATGAGCAGTTCTTC
len: 15; abundance: many; v_gene: TRBV7-2; d_gene: TRBD1; j_gene: TRBJ1-3; CDR3aa: CASSVDRGTGNTIYF; CDR3nt: TGTGCCAGCAGCGTGGACAGGGGAACGGGAAACACCATATATTTT
len: 15; abundance: NA; v_gene: TRBV7-9; d_gene: NA; j_gene: TRBJ1-1; CDR3aa: CASTGGEAGNTEAFF; CDR3nt: TGTGCCAGCACGGGGGGGGAGGCGGGGAACACTGAAGCTTTCTTT
len: 15; abundance: NA; v_gene: TRBV6-8; d_gene: NA; j_gene: TRBJ1-2; CDR3aa: CASSPRARSFYGYTF; CDR3nt: TGTGCCAGCAGTCCGCGGGCCCGATCTTTCTATGGCTACACCTTC
len: 14; abundance: many; v_gene: TRBV12-3/TRBV12-4; d_gene: NA; j_gene: TRBJ2-1; CDR3aa: CASSLGRVIDEQFF; CDR3nt: TGTGCCAGCAGTTTAGGCAGGGTAATTGATGAGCAGTTCTTC
len: 18; abundance: many; v_gene: TRBV7-2; d_gene: TRBD1; j_gene: TRBJ2-4; CDR3aa: CASSSFGTGGLVKNIQYF; CDR3nt: TGTGCCAGCAGCTCTTTCGGGACAGGGGGATTAGTGAAAAACATTCAGTACTTC